This TCR beta chain was obtained from a study of T cell changes during pregnancy in multiple sclerosis. The method was immunoSEQ multiplex PCR; TCRdb's version includes in-frame clones alone and lacks a portion of them. Of under 60,000 clones listed, roughly 90% are singletons. Germline loops: CDR1 SQVTM, CDR2 ANQGSEA. The CDR3 contains 14 residues. V was cut by 0 bases and J by 3 bases, with 11 bases left in between. This clone was seen a single time. The J gene is TRBJ1-2, the V gene TRBV29-1; no firm D call. The sample here was CD4+ T cells from peripheral blood mononuclear cells, taken after pregnancy. This receptor was identified in a female donor with multiple sclerosis, enrolled in a pregnancy study. The CDR3 loop is CSVEDFRGDYGYTF. In DNA, the CDR3 is TGCAGCGTTGAAGATTTTCGGGGTGACTATGGCTACACCTTC.